A selection of T cell receptor beta chains follows, all from one sample in a study of cytomegalovirus exposure and HLA in healthy donors. The method was immunoSEQ multiplex PCR; TCRdb's version includes in-frame clones alone and lacks a portion of them. Of about 98,000 clones detected, more than 70% appear once; the ten largest clones hold approximately 10%. The sequencing input was PBMCs. The receptor source for this set is a young man in good health and CMV-seropositive. The CDR3 runs from the conserved cysteine through the conserved F or W. D genes are given only for firm matches. Some rows mark clone size as missing; the rest say once, few, many or name a class of expanded clone.

j_call	d_call	v_call	clone_size	cdr3_nt	cdr3_aa
TRBJ2-1	TRBD2	TRBV7-9	once	TGTGCCAGCAGCCCTTTCCATGGGTGGGGGGGAAATGAGCAGTTCTTC	CASSPFHGWGGNEQFF
TRBJ1-2	.	TRBV28	.	TGTGCCAGCAGCTCTCTCAGGGGTAACTATGGCTACACCTTC	CASSSLRGNYGYTF
TRBJ2-7	TRBD1	TRBV6-1	.	TGTGCCAGCAGTGAGGACAGGGGCTCCTACGAGCAGTACTTC	CASSEDRGSYEQYF
TRBJ2-2	TRBD1	TRBV5-1	.	TGCGCCAGCAGCGCACAGGGGGCGGACACCGGGGAGCTGTTTTTT	CASSAQGADTGELFF
TRBJ2-5	.	TRBV10-3	.	TGTGCCATCAGAGGGGCCGATAGCGAGACCCAGTACTTC	CAIRGADSETQYF
TRBJ2-7	TRBD1	TRBV7-3	.	TGTGCCAGCAGCCCAACGGGGACAGCTTTCTACGAGCAGTACTTC	CASSPTGTAFYEQYF
TRBJ2-4	.	TRBV7-2	.	TGTGCCAGCAGCCCGCCCGGGGGATCCAAAAACATTCAGTACTTC	CASSPPGGSKNIQYF
TRBJ2-7	.	TRBV28	.	TGTGCCAGCAGACTCGGTAGCTCCTACGAGCAGTACTTC	CASRLGSSYEQYF
TRBJ1-1	.	TRBV28	few	TGTGCCAGCAGTTTATTGAACGGGGGACTGAACACTGAAGCTTTCTTT	CASSLLNGGLNTEAFF
TRBJ1-1	.	TRBV5-6	.	TGTGCCAGCAGCTTGGGGTCCGGACTGAGGAACACTGAAGCTTTCTTT	CASSLGSGLRNTEAFF
TRBJ1-4	TRBD1	TRBV6-1	few	TGTGCCAGCAGTGCCACACAGGGGAGGATCGCGGGGAAACTGTTTTTT	CASSATQGRIAGKLFF
TRBJ1-5	TRBD1	TRBV10-1	.	TGCGCCAGCAGTGAGTCGACAGGGACAGGAAATCAGCCCCAGCATTTT	CASSESTGTGNQPQHF
TRBJ1-2	.	TRBV4-2	.	TGTGCCAGCAGCCAGGTGGGGAGTAACTATGGCTACACCTTC	CASSQVGSNYGYTF
TRBJ1-1	TRBD1	TRBV5-4	.	TGTGCCAGCAGCACACGACAGGGCTCCCTGGGCACTGAAGCTTTCTTT	CASSTRQGSLGTEAFF
TRBJ1-1	.	TRBV6-6	.	TGTGCCAGCAGTTACGGGAGGGATATGAACACTGAAGCTTTCTTT	CASSYGRDMNTEAFF
TRBJ1-5	.	TRBV19	.	TGTGCCAGCGAAGAAAGGGGGAGTAGCAATCAGCCCCAGCATTTT	CASEERGSSNQPQHF
TRBJ1-6	.	TRBV30	.	TGTGCCTGGAGTGTGGCCGGGAACTCACCCCTCCACTTT	CAWSVAGNSPLHF
TRBJ2-7	.	TRBV5-1	.	TGCGCCAGCAGCTTAGACTCCAGCTCCTACGAGCAGTACTTC	CASSLDSSSYEQYF
TRBJ1-3	.	TRBV14	few	TGTGCCAGCAACCCGACAGGAACGAGCTCTGGAAACACCATATATTTT	CASNPTGTSSGNTIYF
TRBJ2-7	.	TRBV10-3	.	TGTGCCATCAGTGAGTCAGGCGGGTTAAGCTCCTACGAGCAGTACTTC	CAISESGGLSSYEQYF
TRBJ2-7	.	TRBV28	.	TGTGCCAGCAGTCCCCCTTCCTACGAGCAGTACTTC	CASSPPSYEQYF
TRBJ1-2	.	TRBV9	.	TGTGCCAGCAGCGGGTCGATAAGTCCGGTACGGGGTGGGTCCCCTAACTATGGCTACACCTTC	CASSGSISPVRGGSPNYGYTF
TRBJ2-7	TRBD1	TRBV10-3	.	TGTGCCATCAGTCACGACAGGGTAGGGTCCTACGAGCAGTACTTC	CAISHDRVGSYEQYF
TRBJ2-7	.	TRBV29-1	.	TGCAGCGCCCTCCCCCCCGGGGGAATCAAGCAGTACTTC	CSALPPGGIKQYF
TRBJ2-1	TRBD2	TRBV4-1	.	TGCGCCAGCAGCCAAGTTAGCGGGGGGGCCTACAATGAGCAGTTCTTC	CASSQVSGGAYNEQFF
TRBJ1-2	.	TRBV10-1	few	TGCGCCAGCAGTGAGAAACTTAACTATGGCTACACCTTC	CASSEKLNYGYTF
TRBJ1-2	TRBD1	TRBV7-2	.	TGTGCCAGCAGCCCGCCGGACAGGGGGTTCAAGGACTATGGCTACACCTTC	CASSPPDRGFKDYGYTF